The TCR beta chain described here comes from a study of breast tumors, draining lymph nodes, adjacent tissues. Findings and caveats of the study: Luminal-like breast cancer showed significantly greater tumor-nontumor repertoire similarity than basal-like breast cancer did. The lymph node origin of tumor T cells was framed as consistent with a hypothesis, not demonstrated. Findings are consistent with lymph node origin and intratumoral expansion of most tumor T cells. Compared with lymph nodes, tumors were less diverse; compared with nontumor tissue, more.

TCRdb re-called the multiplex PCR reads with MiXCR, one entry per CDR3 protein. In the table there are tens of thousands of distinct CDR3 sequences, 63% of which are singletons. In regard to this clonotype: What it binds is unknown.

This CDR3 comprises 14 residues. V shed 4 bases and J shed 3 bases, with 10 bases lying between them. Per the germline V gene, CDR1 is LNHDA and CDR2 is SQIVND (reference sequence). This receptor was identified in a female donor with breast cancer. Some clones in this sample may be carry-over from other donors' samples. The V gene is TRBV19, the J gene TRBJ1-3; no definite D call. The sample consisted of breast tumor tissue. This CDR3 is CASSTGRDGNTIYF. The CDR3 DNA is TGTGCCAGTAGTACCGGCCGGGATGGAAACACCATATATTTT.